The next 9 T cell receptor beta chains were all read from a single sample in a study of breast tumors, draining lymph nodes, adjacent tissues. MiXCR was run by TCRdb on the multiplex PCR reads, yielding one entry per CDR3 protein. The sample has 200,000 or so distinct CDR3 sequences, approximately 30% seen once. Axillary draining lymph nodes of breast cancer patients supplied the node samples. Sequenced material: axillary lymph node tissue. These receptors came from a female donor with breast cancer. Some clones in this sample may be carry-over from other donors' samples.

Points on this clonotype: A much larger clone differs by one base, so this may be a read error. The chain links TRBV11-2 to TRBJ2-2; 8 bases are shared with TRBD1. The germline gives CDR1 SGHAT, CDR2 FQNNGV. The CDR3 is made up of 17 amino acids. The junction had 9 bases not matched to a gene; V was cut back by 4 bases and J by 2 bases. DNA of the CDR3: TGTGCCAGCAGCTCCCAGGGACAGGCGCTAAACACCGGGGAGCTGTTTTTT. This encodes CASSSQGQALNTGELFF.

The V gene is TRBV6-5, the J gene TRBJ1-5; D gene unclear. The germline V gene encodes CDR1 MNHEY and CDR2 SVGAGI. The CDR3 covers 14 residues. Trimming took 2 bases from V and 3 from J, leaving 8 bases between them. CDR3 DNA: TGTGCCAGCAGTTACAGGGAGGTCAATCAGCCCCAGCATTTT. Translated: CASSYREVNQPQHF.

Worth noting for this clonotype: With a much larger clone just one base away, this may be a read error. The J gene is TRBJ2-1, the V gene TRBV11-1, with TRBD2 matching 7 bases. Germline-derived CDR1 and CDR2 are SGHAT and FQDESV (reference sequence). This CDR3 contains 14 residues. CDR3 nucleotides: TGTACCAGCAGCTTAGTGGGGGGGTACAATGAGCAGTTCTTC. Translated: CTSSLVGGYNEQFF.

This clonotype was observed at least ten times. This rearrangement joins TRBV30 to TRBJ2-3; 8 bases are a match to TRBD2. This CDR3 is 14 amino acids long. The V and J ends lost 0 bases and 4 bases, in that order; junction bases with no gene match: 3. Germline loops: CDR1 GTSNPN, CDR2 SVGIG (reference sequence). The CDR3: CAWSVRGGSDTQYF. CDR3 DNA sequence: TGTGCCTGGAGTGTCCGGGGGGGCTCAGATACGCAGTATTTT.

Comments on this clonotype: Because it lacks the conserved phenylalanine or tryptophan at the end, this CDR3 is likely a read error. The limits of the CDR3 on the DNA are not certain, so only TCRdb's listed CDR3 is given. V gene TRBV19 combines with J gene TRBJ1-4. The CDR3 length is 8 residues, termini included. Germline lookup yields CDR1 LNHDA and CDR2 SQIVND (reference sequence). CDR3 protein: CASSFGTS.

This clonotype has ten or more counts. The gene calls are TRBV12-3 or TRBV12-4 and TRBJ2-5, with TRBD2 as a possible D gene (6 bases). This CDR3 has 13 residues. Deletions cut 3 bases from V and 3 bases from J, with 8 bases between. As DNA, the CDR3 is TGTGCCAGCAGTTTCACGGGAGAAGAGACCCAGTACTTC. It is translated as CASSFTGEETQYF.

In this sample, this clonotype turned up many times. The chain joins TRBV6-4 to TRBJ2-7; TRBD2 agrees at 10 bases. Germline-derived CDR1 and CDR2 are MRHNA and SNTAGT. Losses at the gene ends were 3 bases for V and 2 bases for J; bases not matched to a gene: 4. The CDR3 contains 15 residues. CDR3 bases: TGTGCCAGCAGTGATTTACTAGCGGGGACCTACGAGCAGTACTTC. It is translated as CASSDLLAGTYEQYF.

This clonotype has a count of ten or more. V and J are TRBV6-6 and TRBJ1-5; a possible D gene is TRBD1 (5 bases). The CDR3 runs to 16 residues. The germline V gene has CDR1 MNHNY and CDR2 SVGAGI (reference sequence). V lost 0 bases and J lost 0, with 9 bases in between. The CDR3 DNA follows: TGTGCCAGCAGTTACTCGCCAGGACATAGCAATCAGCCCCAGCATTTT. Protein product: CASSYSPGHSNQPQHF.

This clonotype was seen many times. The genes are TRBV9 and TRBJ1-4; 8 nucleotides agree with TRBD1. The germline V gene encodes CDR1 SGDLS and CDR2 YYNGEE. This CDR3 spans 13 amino acids. V was pared by 4 bases and J by 10 bases, with 6 bases of the junction left unmatched. CDR3: CASSTDRGGKLFF. Here the CDR3 DNA reads TGTGCCAGCAGCACAGACAGGGGCGGAAAACTGTTTTTT. Full variable domain (missing parts from reference TRBV9 and TRBJ1-4): DSGVTQTPKHLITATGQRVTLRCSPRSGDLSVYWYQQSLDQGLQFLIQYYNGEERAKGNILERFSAQQFPDLHSELNLSSLELGDSALYFCASSTDRGGKLFFGSGTQLSVL.